This T cell receptor (beta chain) derives from a study of blood T cell repertoires in COVID-19. Study as a whole: The cDNA or gDNA used as material had been derived from T cells, B-cell-depleted T cells, or PBMCs.

This clone was recorded once. As originally analysed: For nucleated cells, counts were estimated from reference gene primer amplification. The repertoire was sequenced with immunoSEQ multiplex PCR; TCRdb's copy has only in-frame clones and lacks some. The DNA gave D and trimming, while V, J and clone size come from that table. The sample lists under 150,000 clones, about 77% seen once, with 20% to 25% in the top ten. The CDR3 is 17 residues long. The V gene lost 0 bases and the J gene lost 0 bases, with 10 bases spanning the gap. Per germline, CDR1 SGHNT and CDR2 YYREEE (reference sequence). This clonotype was obtained from a man older than 75 with acute or convalescent COVID-19. Sequenced material: peripheral blood. V and J are TRBV5-4 and TRBJ2-6; D is unclear. This CDR3 reads CASSLGLVPSGANVLTF. In nucleotides, the CDR3 is TGTGCCAGCAGCTTGGGTCTTGTTCCCTCTGGGGCCAACGTCCTGACTTTC.